This entry features one T cell receptor (beta chain) sequence. Its antigen is undetermined. Germline V lookup: CDR1 LNHDA, CDR2 SQIVND (reference sequence). The CDR3 has 16 amino acids. V shed 6 bases and J shed 2 bases, with 17 bases lying between them. Time point: persistent/refractory GD, antithyroid drugs over 5 years with positive TRAb. Researchers made the TCR library from RNA that was extracted from PBMCs. This sample was included in a study of regulatory T cells in long-lasting Graves disease. Study in general: Positivity for TSH receptor antibodies plus over 5 years of antithyroid drugs meant persistent Graves' disease. Study outcomes and limitations: Segments TRBV28, TRBJ1-2 and TRBJ2-5 showed preferential usage in persistent disease.

Building the TCR beta libraries relied on iRepertoire HTBI primers, and CDR3 regions underwent Arm-PCR. As processed by the authors: Segment identification across samples yielded about 60 TRBV and roughly 15 TRBJ segments. TCRdb itself ran the multiplex PCR reads through MiXCR, one entry per CDR3 protein. The V and J calls reflect TCRdb's pipeline rather than the authors' work. The repertoire holds roughly 430,000 distinct CDR3 sequences, with 21% as singletons. The clonotype originates from a female donor with Graves disease. The V and J genes are TRBV19 and TRBJ2-1; D remains ambiguous. This material consisted of peripheral blood mononuclear cells (PBMCs), taken when the disease was refractory, from a patient treated with antithyroid drugs. The CDR3 reads CASSLRVSPPYNEQFF. The CDR3 coding sequence is TGTGCCAGTAGCCTTCGGGTTTCCCCGCCCTACAATGAGCAGTTCTTC.